These T cell receptor beta chains were read from a single sample in a study of cytomegalovirus exposure and HLA in healthy donors. Assay: immunoSEQ multiplex PCR; the TCRdb copy retains only in-frame clones and omits some. The sample yields about 140,000 clones, about three quarters seen once. What was sequenced was PBMCs. Receptors originate from a man aged 30 to 45 in good health and CMV-seropositive. Both conserved end residues are part of each CDR3. The D gene is left open where the match is weak. Expanded clones get a size class; other rows say once, few or many, or leave the size out.

16	TRBJ2-2	TRBV5-1	TRBD2	few	TGCGCCAGCAGCTTTCCTCAAAGCGGGGCCACCGGGGAGCTGTTTTTT	CASSFPQSGATGELFF
14	TRBJ1-2	TRBV25-1	.	.	TGTGCCAGCAGTGAATACAACAGGGTGGGAGGCTACACCTTC	CASSEYNRVGGYTF
15	TRBJ2-2	TRBV11-3	.	.	TGTGCCAGCAGCTTATCAGGGTACGAAGCCGGGGAGCTGTTTTTT	CASSLSGYEAGELFF
13	TRBJ1-2	TRBV28	.	.	TGTGCCAGCAGTTTAAAGGGAGACTATGGCTACACCTTC	CASSLKGDYGYTF
15	TRBJ2-2	TRBV11-3	.	few	TGTGCCAGCAGCGCTAGAGGGTCGGAGGCCGGGGAGCTGTTTTTT	CASSARGSEAGELFF
13	TRBJ1-1	TRBV29-1	TRBD1	few	TGCAGCGTTGGGACAGGGAGGAACACTGAAGCTTTCTTT	CSVGTGRNTEAFF
13	TRBJ2-7	TRBV2	.	.	TGTGCCAGCTCTACTAGGGTATCCTACGAGCAGTACTTC	CASSTRVSYEQYF
15	TRBJ1-2	TRBV7-3	.	.	TGTGCCAGCAGCTTAAACGGGCAGGGAGGAAGCGGCTACACCTTC	CASSLNGQGGSGYTF
15	TRBJ2-7	TRBV30	TRBD1	.	TGTGCCTGGAGTGTGGGTTGGGGACAGGCCTACGAGCAGTACTTC	CAWSVGWGQAYEQYF
17	TRBJ2-7	TRBV28	TRBD2	.	TGTGCCAGCATACCGCAGCTAGCGGGAGCGTGGAAATACGAGCAGTACTTC	CASIPQLAGAWKYEQYF
15	TRBJ2-3	TRBV19	.	.	TGTGCCAGTAGTGCAGCAGCGGGTAGCACAGATACGCAGTATTTT	CASSAAAGSTDTQYF
15	TRBJ2-3	TRBV15	.	.	TGTGCCACCAGCAGAGCAGCAGGGGGCACAGATACGCAGTATTTT	CATSRAAGGTDTQYF
16	TRBJ2-1	TRBV14	TRBD2	few	TGTGCCAGCAAGAAGACTAGCGGAGGAGCCTACAATGAGCAGTTCTTC	CASKKTSGGAYNEQFF
14	TRBJ1-5	TRBV2	TRBD1	.	TGTGCCAGCAGCGACAGGGAAGAAGAACAGCCCCAGCATTTT	CASSDREEEQPQHF
15	TRBJ1-2	TRBV5-5	.	few	TGTGCCAGCAGCTTTTGGTACAGCCAAGTTGATGGCTACACCTTC	CASSFWYSQVDGYTF
13	TRBJ2-7	TRBV5-1	.	.	TGCGCCAGTCGGAGATTTGGGTCCTACGAGCAGTACTTC	CASRRFGSYEQYF
16	TRBJ2-1	TRBV9	.	.	TGTGCCAGCAGCGTGGGGGGAACGGGTACAGACAATGAGCAGTTCTTC	CASSVGGTGTDNEQFF
15	TRBJ2-1	TRBV7-8	.	.	TGTGCCAGCAGCTTAGAGGTCGGGATAGCCAATGAGCAGTTCTTC	CASSLEVGIANEQFF
14	TRBJ1-2	TRBV7-3	.	few	TGTGCCAGCAGCCGCAGGGAGGGATGGGATGGCTACACCTTC	CASSRREGWDGYTF
15	TRBJ1-2	TRBV6-6	.	.	TGTGCCAGCACTCAGACAGACCTCTCTAACTATGGCTACACCTTC	CASTQTDLSNYGYTF
15	TRBJ2-7	TRBV4-1	TRBD1	.	TGCGCCAGCAGCCACCCGGGACAGGGGGCCTACGAGCAGTACTTC	CASSHPGQGAYEQYF
13	TRBJ2-7	TRBV6-1	TRBD2	.	TGTGCCAGCAGTCAACTGACAGGACTAGCTATTTACTTC	CASSQLTGLAIYF
16	TRBJ1-3	TRBV4-1	TRBD1	.	TGCGCCAGCAGCCCCGAAGGGGGCGGGTCTGGAAACACCATATATTTT	CASSPEGGGSGNTIYF
12	TRBJ2-3	TRBV7-3	.	.	TGTGCCAGCAGTTTAGGGCGAGATACGCAGTATTTT	CASSLGRDTQYF
15	TRBJ2-5	TRBV7-2	TRBD1	.	TGTGCCAGCAGCTTTCAACAGGGGGCACAAGAGACCCAGTACTTC	CASSFQQGAQETQYF
12	TRBJ1-2	TRBV7-9	.	.	TGTGCCAGCAGCCCCTATGACTATGGCTACACCTTC	CASSPYDYGYTF
14	TRBJ2-1	TRBV7-9	TRBD2	.	TGTGCCAGGTCTAGCGGGAGGGCCGGAAATGAGCAGTTCTTC	CARSSGRAGNEQFF
15	TRBJ2-7	TRBV18	TRBD2	.	TGTGCCAGCTCACTGACTAGCGGGAGTGGCTACGAGCAGTACTTC	CASSLTSGSGYEQYF
13	TRBJ1-1	TRBV6-6	.	.	TGTGCCAGCAACAGGGACCGGAACACTGAAGCTTTCTTT	CASNRDRNTEAFF
12	TRBJ2-7	TRBV7-9	.	.	TGTTCCAGCAGCCGGAGCTCCTACGAGCAGTACTTC	CSSSRSSYEQYF
14	TRBJ2-1	TRBV5-1	.	many	TGCGCCAGCAGCTTAGAGATCGCCTACAATGAGCAGTTCTTC	CASSLEIAYNEQFF
14	TRBJ2-1	TRBV11-2	.	once	TGTGCCAGCAGCTTTAGCGACGGTGGCGATGAGCAGTTCTTC	CASSFSDGGDEQFF
15	TRBJ2-7	TRBV28	.	few	TGTGCCAGCAGTTTAATGACGAACGGGGACTACGAGCAGTACTTC	CASSLMTNGDYEQYF
13	TRBJ2-1	TRBV6-6	TRBD2	.	TGTGCCAGCAGTTACGGTAGCGGGTATGAGCAGTTCTTC	CASSYGSGYEQFF
15	TRBJ1-2	TRBV4-2	.	.	TGTGCCAGCAGCCAAGATAATCCGGTGTTCTATGGCTACACCTTC	CASSQDNPVFYGYTF
16	TRBJ2-6	TRBV4-2	.	few	TGTGCCAGCAGCCAAGATACGGGCTCTGGGGCCAACGTCCTGACTTTC	CASSQDTGSGANVLTF
14	TRBJ2-1	TRBV9	TRBD2	.	TGTGCCAGCAGCGTTACGGGACTAAGCGATGAGCAGTTCTTC	CASSVTGLSDEQFF
16	TRBJ2-3	TRBV9	TRBD2	.	TGTGCCAGCAGCGGCCTGACTAGCGGAGGCACAGATACGCAGTATTTT	CASSGLTSGGTDTQYF
15	TRBJ2-1	TRBV5-1	.	.	TGCGCCAGCAGCTTGGAACCGGGAAGATTCAATGAGCAGTTCTTC	CASSLEPGRFNEQFF
14	TRBJ1-5	TRBV28	TRBD1	.	TGTGCCAGCCACGGGACAGGGCTCAATCAGCCCCAGCATTTT	CASHGTGLNQPQHF
13	TRBJ1-1	TRBV7-9	.	.	TGTGCCAGCAGCTTGGAAGGGGACACTGAAGCTTTCTTT	CASSLEGDTEAFF
14	TRBJ1-1	TRBV7-6	.	.	TGTGCCAGCAGCTCCCCCGAGGGTGGTGGTGAAGCTTTCTTT	CASSSPEGGGEAFF
17	TRBJ2-3	TRBV28	TRBD2	few	TGTGCCAGCAGTTCGGTTGGACTAGCGGAGGATGGGGATACGCAGTATTTT	CASSSVGLAEDGDTQYF
13	TRBJ2-7	TRBV10-1	TRBD1	.	TGCGCCAGCTCCGGGACAGGGCCTTACGAGCAGTACTTC	CASSGTGPYEQYF
14	TRBJ2-7	TRBV19	.	.	TGTGCCAGTAGTATGAGGTCAACGGACTACGAGCAGTACTTC	CASSMRSTDYEQYF
14	TRBJ2-2	TRBV29-1	.	.	TGCAGCGTTGAATCCTCGGGGAACACCGGGGAGCTGTTTTTT	CSVESSGNTGELFF
15	TRBJ2-1	TRBV11-3	.	.	TGTGCCAGCAGATCCCCGGCGGCTAGCTACAATGAGCAGTTCTTC	CASRSPAASYNEQFF
15	TRBJ1-1	TRBV28	.	once	TGTGCCAGCAGCGCCGGGACAATTATGAACACTGAAGCTTTCTTT	CASSAGTIMNTEAFF
14	TRBJ1-3	TRBV28	.	.	TGTGCCAGCGGGACGGGGGGGCCCGGAAACACCATATATTTT	CASGTGGPGNTIYF
15	TRBJ2-3	TRBV5-6	TRBD1	.	TGTGCCAGCATCACAGGGGCAGGTAGCACAGATACGCAGTATTTT	CASITGAGSTDTQYF
16	TRBJ2-7	TRBV7-9	TRBD2	.	TGTTCCAGTTCCCGGCCCACTAGCGGGGTTCCTGGGGAGCAGTACTTC	CSSSRPTSGVPGEQYF
15	TRBJ2-1	TRBV27	TRBD2	.	TGTGCCAGCAGACTAGCGGGAGGGTCGACCAATGAGCAGTTCTTC	CASRLAGGSTNEQFF
18	TRBJ1-1	TRBV4-1	.	.	TGCGCCAGCAGCCAAGATCCCAACAGGGTGGGGGTCGACACTGAAGCTTTCTTT	CASSQDPNRVGVDTEAFF
15	TRBJ2-3	TRBV2	TRBD1	.	TGTGCCAGCAATGAAAGGACAGGGTACACAGATACGCAGTATTTT	CASNERTGYTDTQYF
14	TRBJ1-5	TRBV15	.	.	TGTGCCACCAGCACCCGACAGCCGAATCAGCCCCAGCATTTT	CATSTRQPNQPQHF
14	TRBJ1-1	TRBV18	.	once	TGTGCCAGCTCACCACAGCCGGGCAGGGAAGAAGCTTTCTTT	CASSPQPGREEAFF
13	TRBJ2-7	TRBV10-3	.	.	TGTGCCATCAGTGAACTACCATCCTACGAGCAGTACTTC	CAISELPSYEQYF
12	TRBJ2-7	TRBV7-9	.	.	TGTTCCAGCAGCCCCCCATCCTACGAGCAGTACTTC	CSSSPPSYEQYF
11	TRBJ1-1	TRBV28	.	.	TGTGCCAGCAGCTACCGGGTCGAAGCTTTCTTT	CASSYRVEAFF
11	TRBJ2-1	TRBV4-1	.	.	TGCGCCAGCAGCCAACAGAATGAGCAGTTCTTC	CASSQQNEQFF